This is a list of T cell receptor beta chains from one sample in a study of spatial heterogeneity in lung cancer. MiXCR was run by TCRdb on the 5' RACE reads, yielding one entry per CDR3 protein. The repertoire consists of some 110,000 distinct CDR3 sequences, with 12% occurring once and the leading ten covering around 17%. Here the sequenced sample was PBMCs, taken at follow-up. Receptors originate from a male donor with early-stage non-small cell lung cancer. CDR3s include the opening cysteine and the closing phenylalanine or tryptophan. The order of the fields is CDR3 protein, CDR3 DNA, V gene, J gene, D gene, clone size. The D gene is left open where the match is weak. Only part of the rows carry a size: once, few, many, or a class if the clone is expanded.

CDR3aa: CASSRGTGDLTDTQYF
CDR3nt: TGTGCCAGCAGCCGGGGGACAGGGGATCTCACAGATACGCAGTATTTT
v_gene: TRBV4-2
j_gene: TRBJ2-3
d_gene: TRBD1
abundance: -

CDR3aa: CAWRLGGLWEQFF
CDR3nt: TGTGCCTGGAGGCTTGGGGGGCTCTGGGAGCAGTTCTTC
v_gene: TRBV30
j_gene: TRBJ2-1
d_gene: -
abundance: many

CDR3aa: CASRTSGGPIHTQYF
CDR3nt: TGTGCCAGCAGAACTAGCGGGGGGCCGATACATACGCAGTATTTT
v_gene: TRBV6-5
j_gene: TRBJ2-3
d_gene: TRBD2
abundance: -

CDR3aa: CATSRDGTKETQYF
CDR3nt: TGTGCCACCAGCAGAGATGGGACAAAAGAGACCCAGTACTTC
v_gene: TRBV15
j_gene: TRBJ2-5
d_gene: -
abundance: many

CDR3aa: CASSSSRGNEKLFF
CDR3nt: TGTGCCAGCTCATCTTCCAGGGGGAATGAAAAACTGTTTTTT
v_gene: TRBV18
j_gene: TRBJ1-4
d_gene: TRBD1
abundance: many

CDR3aa: CASSPRSDLGLFF
CDR3nt: TGTGCCAGCAGCCCCCGCAGCGACTTGGGGCTGTTTTTT
v_gene: TRBV7-8
j_gene: TRBJ2-2
d_gene: -
abundance: few

CDR3aa: CSASKGATNEKLFF
CDR3nt: TGCAGTGCTAGTAAAGGGGCAACTAATGAAAAACTGTTTTTT
v_gene: TRBV20-1
j_gene: TRBJ1-4
d_gene: -
abundance: many

CDR3aa: CASSHPGGQTYEQYF
CDR3nt: TGCGCCAGCAGCCACCCGGGCGGACAGACCTACGAGCAGTACTTC
v_gene: TRBV4-1
j_gene: TRBJ2-7
d_gene: -
abundance: many

CDR3aa: CSATSPANTGELFF
CDR3nt: TGCAGTGCTACCTCACCGGCAAACACCGGGGAGCTGTTTTTT
v_gene: TRBV20-1
j_gene: TRBJ2-2
d_gene: -
abundance: -

CDR3aa: CASSAQRGRNNEQFF
CDR3nt: TGTGCCAGCAGCGCCCAGCGGGGGCGAAACAATGAGCAGTTCTTC
v_gene: TRBV11-2
j_gene: TRBJ2-1
d_gene: TRBD2
abundance: -

CDR3aa: CASSLVHGNSPLHF
CDR3nt: TGCGCCAGCAGCTTGGTACACGGAAATTCACCCCTCCACTTT
v_gene: TRBV5-1
j_gene: TRBJ1-6
d_gene: -
abundance: many

CDR3aa: CASSFTPGAAPPTEQFF
CDR3nt: TGTGCCAGCAGCTTTACCCCCGGAGCGGCCCCACCCACTGAGCAGTTCTTC
v_gene: TRBV11-2
j_gene: TRBJ2-1
d_gene: -
abundance: many

CDR3aa: CASSFSGRGNTEAFF
CDR3nt: TGTGCCAGCAGTTTCTCAGGGAGGGGGAACACTGAAGCTTTCTTT
v_gene: TRBV27
j_gene: TRBJ1-1
d_gene: -
abundance: few

CDR3aa: CASSYPLLMAGPPYEQYF
CDR3nt: TGTGCCAGCAGTTACCCTCTGCTCATGGCGGGGCCCCCCTACGAGCAGTACTTC
v_gene: TRBV6-2/TRBV6-3
j_gene: TRBJ2-7
d_gene: -
abundance: -

CDR3aa: CASRPGQGWTEAFF
CDR3nt: TGTGCCAGCAGACCCGGACAGGGGTGGACTGAAGCTTTCTTT
v_gene: TRBV6-5
j_gene: TRBJ1-1
d_gene: TRBD1
abundance: few

CDR3aa: CASRRSGGALFF
CDR3nt: TGTGCCAGCAGACGTAGCGGGGGGGCCTTGTTCTTC
v_gene: TRBV3-1
j_gene: TRBJ2-1
d_gene: TRBD2
abundance: few

CDR3aa: CASSLTLQGTEAFF
CDR3nt: TGCGCCAGCAGCCTTACTCTCCAGGGGACTGAAGCTTTCTTT
v_gene: TRBV5-1
j_gene: TRBJ1-1
d_gene: -
abundance: many

CDR3aa: CATSSTEDTQYF
CDR3nt: TGTGCCACCAGTTCGACAGAGGATACGCAGTATTTT
v_gene: TRBV24-1
j_gene: TRBJ2-3
d_gene: -
abundance: few

CDR3aa: CSARGSRAERGGSYNEQFF
CDR3nt: TGCAGTGCTAGAGGATCCCGGGCGGAGCGGGGGGGCTCCTACAATGAGCAGTTCTTC
v_gene: TRBV20-1
j_gene: TRBJ2-1
d_gene: TRBD2
abundance: many

CDR3aa: CASSPPYIRDTQYF
CDR3nt: TGTGCCAGCAGTCCCCCATATATTCGAGATACGCAGTATTTT
v_gene: TRBV11-2
j_gene: TRBJ2-3
d_gene: -
abundance: few

CDR3aa: CASSKVASGEARYNEQFF
CDR3nt: TGTGCCAGCAGCAAAGTCGCTAGCGGGGAGGCCCGCTACAATGAGCAGTTCTTC
v_gene: TRBV21-1
j_gene: TRBJ2-1
d_gene: -
abundance: -

CDR3aa: CASSLASQTNTGELFF
CDR3nt: TGCGCCAGCAGCTTGGCCTCCCAGACGAACACCGGGGAGCTGTTTTTT
v_gene: TRBV5-1
j_gene: TRBJ2-2
d_gene: -
abundance: -

CDR3aa: CASSPRGTGTYEQYF
CDR3nt: TGTGCCAGCAGTCCGAGGGGGACCGGTACCTACGAGCAGTACTTC
v_gene: TRBV2
j_gene: TRBJ2-7
d_gene: -
abundance: few

CDR3aa: CASSLSGGATDTQYF
CDR3nt: TGTGCCAGCAGTCTTAGCGGGGGGGCCACAGATACGCAGTATTTT
v_gene: TRBV7-2
j_gene: TRBJ2-3
d_gene: TRBD2
abundance: -

CDR3aa: CASSLEEGYEQYF
CDR3nt: TGTGCCAGCAGCTTAGAGGAGGGCTACGAGCAGTACTTC
v_gene: TRBV7-2
j_gene: TRBJ2-7
d_gene: -
abundance: few

CDR3aa: CASSLPKGNTEAFF
CDR3nt: TGTGCCAGCAGTTTGCCTAAAGGGAACACTGAAGCTTTCTTT
v_gene: TRBV28
j_gene: TRBJ1-1
d_gene: -
abundance: many

CDR3aa: CASSQDWTGTDLHF
CDR3nt: TGTGCCAGCAGCCAAGATTGGACAGGGACCGACTTACATTTT
v_gene: TRBV3-1
j_gene: TRBJ1-5
d_gene: TRBD1
abundance: few

CDR3aa: CASSPRGGGEKLFF
CDR3nt: TGTGCCAGCAGTCCCAGGGGTGGGGGTGAAAAACTGTTTTTT
v_gene: TRBV6-5
j_gene: TRBJ1-4
d_gene: -
abundance: few

CDR3aa: CASSHRPSYEQYF
CDR3nt: TGTGCCAGCAGTCACAGGCCATCCTACGAGCAGTACTTC
v_gene: TRBV6-5
j_gene: TRBJ2-7
d_gene: -
abundance: few

CDR3aa: CVTSRMMGAGGPDTQYF
CDR3nt: TGTGTCACCAGCAGAATGATGGGAGCGGGGGGACCAGATACGCAGTATTTT
v_gene: TRBV15
j_gene: TRBJ2-3
d_gene: TRBD2
abundance: -

CDR3aa: CASGVRGLRELFF
CDR3nt: TGTGCCAGCGGGGTCAGGGGCTTGAGGGAGCTGTTTTTT
v_gene: TRBV28
j_gene: TRBJ2-2
d_gene: -
abundance: few

CDR3aa: CASSKAGQGSPEAFF
CDR3nt: TGTGCCAGCAGCAAAGCGGGACAGGGTTCACCTGAAGCTTTCTTT
v_gene: TRBV3-1
j_gene: TRBJ1-1
d_gene: TRBD1
abundance: few

CDR3aa: CASSFWTGVNYEQYF
CDR3nt: TGTGCCAGCAGTTTTTGGACAGGGGTTAACTACGAGCAGTACTTC
v_gene: TRBV12-3/TRBV12-4
j_gene: TRBJ2-7
d_gene: TRBD1
abundance: -

CDR3aa: CSVGTVDRMDGYTF
CDR3nt: TGCAGCGTTGGCACGGTGGACAGGATGGATGGCTACACCTTC
v_gene: TRBV29-1
j_gene: TRBJ1-2
d_gene: TRBD1
abundance: few

CDR3aa: CASSFVGEGGTQYF
CDR3nt: TGTGCCAGCAGTTTCGTCGGCGAAGGTGGGACCCAGTACTTC
v_gene: TRBV12-3/TRBV12-4
j_gene: TRBJ2-5
d_gene: -
abundance: -

CDR3aa: CASSLPGQTLNEQFF
CDR3nt: TGCGCCAGCAGCTTACCGGGACAGACGCTGAATGAGCAGTTCTTC
v_gene: TRBV5-1
j_gene: TRBJ2-1
d_gene: TRBD1
abundance: many

CDR3aa: CASSEQPPGARRDTQYF
CDR3nt: TGTGCCAGCAGTGAACAACCCCCGGGGGCCCGGCGAGATACGCAGTATTTT
v_gene: TRBV25-1
j_gene: TRBJ2-3
d_gene: -
abundance: -

CDR3aa: CASSVGSGTEAFF
CDR3nt: TGTGCCAGCAGCGTAGGATCGGGGACTGAAGCTTTCTTT
v_gene: TRBV9
j_gene: TRBJ1-1
d_gene: -
abundance: many

CDR3aa: CASSSVLDRRQYF
CDR3nt: TGTGCCAGCAGTTCCGTCCTGGACAGGCGGCAGTATTTT
v_gene: TRBV28
j_gene: TRBJ2-3
d_gene: TRBD1
abundance: few

CDR3aa: CASRDLGAQYF
CDR3nt: TGTGCCAGCAGAGATCTCGGGGCGCAGTATTTT
v_gene: TRBV7-2
j_gene: TRBJ2-3
d_gene: -
abundance: -

CDR3aa: CASSYLGSDTQYF
CDR3nt: TGTGCCAGCAGTTACTTGGGCTCAGATACGCAGTATTTT
v_gene: TRBV6-5
j_gene: TRBJ2-3
d_gene: -
abundance: -

CDR3aa: CASSVVPETGELFF
CDR3nt: TGTGCCAGCAGCGTAGTTCCGGAGACCGGGGAGCTGTTTTTT
v_gene: TRBV9
j_gene: TRBJ2-2
d_gene: -
abundance: few

CDR3aa: CSARLNSGSGEQYF
CDR3nt: TGCAGTGCTAGATTAAATAGCGGGAGCGGCGAGCAGTACTTC
v_gene: TRBV20-1
j_gene: TRBJ2-7
d_gene: TRBD2
abundance: few

CDR3aa: CASKVLWNTIRDTQYF
CDR3nt: TGTGCCAGCAAAGTTTTATGGAACACAATTAGAGATACGCAGTATTTT
v_gene: TRBV2
j_gene: TRBJ2-3
d_gene: -
abundance: few

CDR3aa: CASSQDRGGGVLETQYF
CDR3nt: TGCGCCAGCAGCCAAGATAGGGGGGGCGGCGTGTTGGAGACCCAGTACTTC
v_gene: TRBV4-1
j_gene: TRBJ2-5
d_gene: -
abundance: many

CDR3aa: CASSLVAINEQYF
CDR3nt: TGTGCCAGCAGTTTAGTAGCGATAAACGAGCAGTACTTC
v_gene: TRBV28
j_gene: TRBJ2-7
d_gene: -
abundance: -

CDR3aa: CASSLGQGNIQYF
CDR3nt: TGTGCCAGCAGCTTAGGGCAGGGCAACATTCAGTACTTC
v_gene: TRBV11-2
j_gene: TRBJ2-4
d_gene: -
abundance: many